This is a list of T cell receptor beta chains from one sample in a study of molecular identifiers for immune sequencing clone quantification. TCRdb re-called the PCR reads with MiXCR, one entry per CDR3 protein. The table has about 640,000 distinct CDR3 sequences, roughly 21% seen once. Sequencing input: naive CD8+ T cells from blood, with Jurkat cell RNA spiked in. The receptor source for this set is a human donor in good health. Some libraries in this study had Jurkat cell RNA spiked in. The CDR3 runs from the conserved cysteine through the conserved F or W. The order of the fields is J gene, V gene, clone size, D gene, CDR3 length, CDR3 DNA, CDR3 protein. A D gene is named only where the DNA matches it firmly. A row's size may be missing; if present it is once, few, many or a size class.

TRBJ2-7	TRBV5-4	NA	TRBD1	14	TGTGCCAGCAGCCCAGGGACAGGAACCTGCGAGCAGTACTTC	CASSPGTGTCEQYF
TRBJ2-7	TRBV6-2/TRBV6-3	NA	NA	14	TGTGCCAGCTCGCAAACCCTAGCGCCGGACGAGCAGTACTTC	CASSQTLAPDEQYF
TRBJ2-5	TRBV28	many	TRBD2	15	TGTGCCAGCAGACTCGGACTAGCGAGACAAGAGACCCAGTACTTC	CASRLGLARQETQYF
TRBJ1-1	TRBV4-1	many	NA	16	TGCGCCAGCAGCCTCCACCCCGGGGCTTTGAACACTGAAGCTTTCTTT	CASSLHPGALNTEAFF
TRBJ2-7	TRBV7-9	NA	TRBD1	16	TGTGCCAGCAGCTCTACAGGGGGCCAGTTGCTCTACGAGCAGTACTTC	CASSSTGGQLLYEQYF
TRBJ1-1	TRBV6-4	NA	NA	13	TGTGCCAGCAGTGACTCGGGACCCACTGAAGCTTTCTTT	CASSDSGPTEAFF
TRBJ1-1	TRBV11-2	NA	TRBD1	15	TGTGCCAGCAGCTTGATGACAGGGGTGAACACTGAAGCTTTCTTT	CASSLMTGVNTEAFF
TRBJ2-5	TRBV6-4	NA	NA	14	TGTGCCAGCAGTGACTCTAGCGGAGCAGAGACCCAGTACTTC	CASSDSSGAETQYF
TRBJ2-3	TRBV27	NA	NA	14	TGTGCCAGCAGTTTATCAGACAACACAGATGCGCAGTATTTT	CASSLSDNTDAQYF
TRBJ2-7	TRBV5-4	many	TRBD2	14	TGTGCCAGCAGCTTCACTAGCGGTTCCTACGAGCAGTACTTC	CASSFTSGSYEQYF
TRBJ1-5	TRBV11-2	few	NA	13	TGTGCCAGCAGCTTAGAAGCCAATCAGCCCCAGCATTTT	CASSLEANQPQHF
TRBJ2-7	TRBV4-1	many	NA	14	TGCGCCAGCAGCCAAGCGGAGAGGAGTTACGCTAAGTACTTC	CASSQAERSYAKYF
TRBJ2-1	TRBV11-3	NA	NA	14	TGTGCCAGCACCGACAGTCATGAGGACAATGAGCAGTTCTTC	CASTDSHEDNEQFF
TRBJ2-7	TRBV7-2	many	NA	15	TGTGCCAGCAGCTTAGGCCAGTGGAGTGTTGACGAGCAGTACTTC	CASSLGQWSVDEQYF
TRBJ1-4	TRBV19	many	NA	15	TGTGCCAGTAGTATTGATCGACAGGTCGAAGAAAAACTGTTTTTT	CASSIDRQVEEKLFF
TRBJ2-1	TRBV30	NA	TRBD1	16	TGTGCCTGGAGTGTAATGGGGCAGGGGGTCGCCGATGAGCAGTTCTTC	CAWSVMGQGVADEQFF
TRBJ2-1	TRBV5-6	many	NA	16	TGTGCCAGCAGCTTGGTTTGGTTAACGGATTACAATGAGCAGTTCTTC	CASSLVWLTDYNEQFF
TRBJ1-2	TRBV7-9	NA	NA	14	TGTGCCAGCAGCTTAGTAACTAGCTTCCATGGCTACACCTTC	CASSLVTSFHGYTF
TRBJ2-1	TRBV25-1	many	TRBD1	15	TGTGCCAGCAGTGTCCGGGACAGGGTCTACAATGAGCAGTTCTTC	CASSVRDRVYNEQFF
TRBJ1-3	TRBV15	many	NA	17	TGTGCCACCAGCAGAGGAGCCTACGATGGCTCTGGAAACACCATATATTTT	CATSRGAYDGSGNTIYF
TRBJ2-1	TRBV6-1	few	TRBD1	15	TGTGCCAGCAGTGAAGGGGAGACAGGGATCTTTCTCCAGTTCTTC	CASSEGETGIFLQFF
TRBJ2-5	TRBV29-1	many	NA	14	TGCAGCGTTGTCAGCGCAGGAGGGGGGGAGACCCAGTACTTC	CSVVSAGGGETQYF
TRBJ2-7	TRBV4-3	many	TRBD1	14	TGCGCCAGCAGCAACGACAGGGGGGTCAACGAGCAGTACTTC	CASSNDRGVNEQYF
TRBJ2-7	TRBV6-2/TRBV6-3	many	TRBD1	14	TGTGCCAGCAGACCCCGCAGGGGGCCCTACGAGCAGTACTTC	CASRPRRGPYEQYF
TRBJ2-7	TRBV15	many	TRBD1	16	TGTGCCACCAGCAGAGATCGGGACAGGAGTACCTACGAGCAGTACTTC	CATSRDRDRSTYEQYF
TRBJ1-5	TRBV7-9	many	TRBD1	15	TGTGCCAGCAGCTTAGAGGGGACAGGGTATCAGCCCCAGCATTTT	CASSLEGTGYQPQHF
TRBJ2-7	TRBV4-3	few	TRBD2	16	TGCGCCAGCAGCCAAGATGGAGGGACTAGTAGATCCGAGCAGTACTTC	CASSQDGGTSRSEQYF
TRBJ1-3	TRBV27	NA	NA	14	TGTGCCAGCAGTTTGCAAGGGGTCGGAAGCACCATATATTTT	CASSLQGVGSTIYF
TRBJ1-6	TRBV5-4	NA	NA	17	TGTGCCAGCAGCCTCATCAGGTCCCACGATGATAATTCACCCCTCTACTTT	CASSLIRSHDDNSPLYF
TRBJ2-3	TRBV11-2	many	TRBD1	19	TGTGCCAGCAGCTTAGTGATGGGACAGGGGATCGGAGGCACAGATACGCAGTATTTT	CASSLVMGQGIGGTDTQYF
TRBJ1-1	TRBV7-9	many	NA	15	TGTGCCAGCAGCTTAGCGCAGCTAGGGAACACTGAAGCTTTCTTT	CASSLAQLGNTEAFF
TRBJ1-1	TRBV7-2	many	NA	15	TGTGCCAGCAGCTTAATTACAGGGTCCCTTCGAACGGCTTTCTTT	CASSLITGSLRTAFF
TRBJ2-2	TRBV15	NA	NA	12	TGTGCCACCCCAGGGAACACCGGGGAGCCGTTTTTT	CATPGNTGEPFF
TRBJ2-6	TRBV29-1	many	NA	16	TGCAGCGTTGAAGCACCCCCGCCGGCCGGGGCCAACGTCCTGACTTTC	CSVEAPPPAGANVLTF